Following are 30 T cell receptor beta chains from one sample sequenced in a study of human T cells and chemical hapten exposure. Time point given: patch test 1, 2 weeks after DPC sensitization. As to treatment: therapeutic diphenylcyclopropenone sensitization with weekly scalp DPC. Using its own MiXCR run on the RACE reads, TCRdb lists one record per CDR3 protein. The sample yields about 120,000 distinct CDR3 sequences, roughly 15% seen once. Specimen: whole blood, collected in connection with sensitization to the hapten diphenylcyclopropenone (DPC). These receptors were collected from a man younger than 30 with alopecia areata. Some clones in this sample may be carry-over from other donors' samples.

V is TRBV7-9 and J is TRBJ1-1; tentatively, D is TRBD1 (6 bases). CDR3 length equals 17 residues. Germline V gene lookup returns CDR1 SEHNR and CDR2 FQNEAQ (reference sequence). Trimming pared 1 base from V and 0 bases from J, leaving 15 bases between. CDR3 in amino acids: CASSLGRRDTVNTEAFF. DNA for the CDR3: TGTGCCAGCAGCTTAGGGCGCCGGGACACAGTGAACACTGAAGCTTTCTTT.

The chain links TRBV12-3 or TRBV12-4 to TRBJ1-3, with D maybe TRBD1 (5 bases). The CDR3 runs 14 residues. V was clipped by 7 bases and J by 0 bases, with 10 bases between them. CDR3 region: CASIDSRSGNTIYF. The CDR3 DNA sequence: TGTGCCAGCATAGACAGCCGCTCTGGAAACACCATATATTTT.

This clonotype has only a few counts. The CDR3 region has the DNA TGTGCCAGCAGCCTTAGGCGGGGGCTCGTAAATGAGCAGTTCTTC. Residues: CASSLRRGLVNEQFF. This chain connects TRBV3-1 to TRBJ2-1; D is possibly TRBD2 (7 bases). The CDR3 loop spans 15 amino acids. Per the germline V gene, CDR1 is LGHDT and CDR2 is YNNKEL (reference sequence). The V end lost 4 bases, the J end lost 7 bases, and 17 bases lay between the germline ends.

This clonotype was seen ten or more times. V gene TRBV11-2 combines with J gene TRBJ1-1; no firm D call. Germline V gene sequence: CDR1 SGHAT, CDR2 FQNNGV. Trimming removed 5 bases from V and 5 bases from J, with 6 bases in between. The CDR3 runs to 11 residues. The CDR3 DNA sequence: TGTGCCAGCAGCCAGATAACTGAAGCTTTCTTT. This translates into CASSQITEAFF.

The V and J genes are TRBV27 and TRBJ2-7; 9 positions match TRBD1. The CDR3 loop spans 13 amino acids. J lost 5 bases, V lost 6 bases, and 5 bases had no gene match. The V gene's germline CDR1 is MNHEY and CDR2 SMNVEV (reference sequence). CDR3 DNA: TGTGCCAGCAGAGGGACAGGGTGGAACGAGCAGTACTTC. It yields the protein CASRGTGWNEQYF.

This clonotype occurred a few times. This sequence joins TRBV5-4 and TRBJ1-1, with D uncertain. Germline lookup yields CDR1 SGHNT and CDR2 YYREEE (reference sequence). The germline V and J ends were trimmed by 5 bases and 1 base, with 9 bases remaining between them. CDR3 length equals 13 residues. The CDR3 coding sequence is TGTGCCAGCAGACCCTGGGGGAACACTGAAGCTTTCTTT. It yields the protein CASRPWGNTEAFF.

The sample holds a few counts of this clonotype. In DNA, the CDR3 is TGTGCCAGCAGCTCCGAAGTCGGGCGGGTGAATCAGCCCCAGCATTTT. It yields the protein CASSSEVGRVNQPQHF. The chain carries TRBV7-2 and TRBJ1-5; no clear D gene. The CDR3 contains 16 residues. From germline, CDR1 is SGHTA and CDR2 FQGNSA. V lost 4 bases and J lost 4, with 17 bases in between.

This clonotype was counted only a few times. The chain recombines TRBV7-2 with TRBJ2-3; possible D gene TRBD1, 6 bases. V was clipped by 2 bases and J by 4 bases, with 13 bases between them. Germline V lookup: CDR1 SGHTA, CDR2 FQGNSA. The CDR3 totals 15 residues. The CDR3 loop is CASSLRQGLADTQYF. The CDR3 bases are TGTGCCAGCAGCTTACGGCAGGGGTTGGCAGATACGCAGTATTTT. Drawing the rest from reference TRBV7-2 and TRBJ2-3, the complete variable domain is GAGVSQSPSNKVTEKGKDVELRCDPISGHTALYWYRQSLGQGLEFLIYFQGNSAPDKSGLPSDRFSAERTGGSVSTLTIQRTQQEDSAVYLCASSLRQGLADTQYFGPGTRLTVL.

In this sample, this clonotype turned up a few times. The chain carries TRBV7-9 and TRBJ1-1; no firm D call. The germline V gene encodes CDR1 SEHNR and CDR2 FQNEAQ (reference sequence). The CDR3 is 12 residues long. V gave up 2 bases and J gave up 9 bases, with 10 bases separating them. In nucleotides, the CDR3 is TGTGCCAGCAGCTTAATAACAGTACAAGCTTTCTTT. Protein sequence: CASSLITVQAFF.

This rearrangement joins TRBV9 to TRBJ2-7; D gene uncertain. The CDR3 contains 12 residues. The V end lost 4 bases, the J end lost 6 bases, and 11 bases lay between the germline ends. Germline V gene sequence: CDR1 SGDLS, CDR2 YYNGEE. The CDR3 spells CASSSTRGEQYF. The CDR3 DNA reads TGTGCCAGCAGCTCCACGCGCGGCGAGCAGTACTTC.

This clonotype was recorded a few times. V and J are TRBV4-1 and TRBJ1-4, with 8 bases that match TRBD1. The junction had 6 bases not matched to a gene; V was cut back by 4 bases and J by 5 bases. Germline CDR1 MGHRA, CDR2 YSYEKL. This CDR3 contains 15 residues. In nucleotides, the CDR3 is TGCGCCAGCAGCCCTCGGACAGGGCTAAATGAAAAACTGTTTTTT. It translates to CASSPRTGLNEKLFF.

V gene TRBV9 combines with J gene TRBJ2-1; D unresolved. Trimming removed 6 bases at V and 7 bases at J, with 11 bases between. Germline V lookup: CDR1 SGDLS, CDR2 YYNGEE. The CDR3 loop spans 12 amino acids. CDR3 DNA: TGTGCCAGCAAAGGCACAACGAATGAGCAGTTCTTC. Translation gives CASKGTTNEQFF.

This chain uses TRBV27 with TRBJ2-1; tentative D call: TRBD1 (7 bases). V was clipped by 2 bases and J by 10 bases, with 9 bases between them. The germline CDR1 and CDR2 sequences are MNHEY and SMNVEV (reference sequence). The CDR3 runs to 12 residues. The CDR3 protein is CASSLGGGEQFF. DNA for the CDR3: TGTGCCAGCAGTTTAGGAGGGGGCGAGCAGTTCTTC.

The CDR3 region is CASSLGQWNGYTF. The CDR3 nucleotides read TGTGCCAGCAGCTTAGGACAGTGGAATGGCTACACCTTC. The chain carries TRBV11-2 and TRBJ1-2, with D possibly matching TRBD1 (5 bases). The CDR3 loop spans 13 amino acids. Germline assignment: CDR1 SGHAT and CDR2 FQNNGV. Trimming removed 1 base from V and 6 bases from J, with 9 bases in between.

This clonotype has only a few counts. This sequence joins TRBV5-5 and TRBJ2-7; 7 bases align to TRBD1. V lost 1 base to trimming and J lost 2 bases; unmatched junction nucleotides: 6. The CDR3 runs 15 residues. CDR1 is SGHKS, CDR2 YYEKEE, per germline (reference sequence). The CDR3 coding sequence is TGTGCCAGCAGCTTGACCGGGACAGCTACCTACGAGCAGTACGTC. Protein: CASSLTGTATYEQYV.

The chain recombines TRBV20-1 with TRBJ2-3, with 7 bases matching TRBD2. The germline CDR1 and CDR2 sequences are DFQATT and SNEGSKA (reference sequence). CDR3 length: 14 residues. After removal of 5 bases from V and 2 bases from J, the junction contained 7 bases not matched to a gene. Here the CDR3 reads CSAQRGDSTDTQYF. CDR3 sequence (DNA): TGCAGTGCTCAGCGGGGCGATTCCACAGATACGCAGTATTTT.

The V call is TRBV12-3 or TRBV12-4, the J call TRBJ2-3; the D gene is possibly TRBD1 (6 bases). The length of the CDR3 is 14 residues. V dropped 5 bases and J dropped 6 bases, with 15 bases sitting between them. The CDR3 reads CASSPRLRGDTQYF. Here the CDR3 DNA reads TGTGCCAGCAGTCCCCGCCTGAGGGGGGATACGCAGTATTTT.

This clonotype was picked up a small number of times. V gene TRBV24-1 combines with J gene TRBJ2-6; D is perhaps TRBD1 (5 bases). The germline V gene encodes CDR1 KGHDR and CDR2 SFDVKD. V dropped 8 bases and J dropped 0 bases, with 13 bases sitting between them. CDR3 length equals 16 residues. The CDR3 sequence: CATNNVDSSGANVLTF. DNA for the CDR3: TGTGCCACCAATAATGTCGACAGCTCTGGGGCCAACGTCCTGACTTTC.

This clonotype was detected a few times. The rearrangement uses TRBV7-8 and TRBJ2-1, with a possible D match to TRBD2 (5 bases). Looked up from germline, CDR1 is SGHVS and CDR2 is FQNEAQ. This CDR3 region has 15 residues. Trimming removed 4 bases from V and 0 bases from J, with 10 bases in between. DNA for the CDR3: TGTGCCAGCAGCTCCGACTACCGCTCCTACAATGAGCAGTTCTTC. Its protein product is CASSSDYRSYNEQFF. The variable domain in full, with the rest retrieved from reference TRBV7-8 and TRBJ2-1, is GAGVSQSPRYKVAKRGQDVALRCDPISGHVSLFWYQQALGQGPEFLTYFQNEAQLDKSGLPSDRFFAERPEGSVSTLKIQRTQQEDSAVYLCASSSDYRSYNEQFFGPGTRLTVL.

Of note for this clonotype: A read error may explain this, as a much larger clone is one base away. The rearrangement joins TRBV28 to TRBJ1-3; a weak D match, TRBD1 (5 bases). V gave up 3 bases and J gave up 8 bases, with 5 bases separating them. Germline CDR1 is MDHEN and CDR2 is SYDVKM. The CDR3 contains 11 residues. The CDR3 sequence: CASSLGHTIYF. The CDR3 DNA is TGTGCCAGCAGTTTGGGACACACCATATATTTT.

This rearrangement joins TRBV7-9 to TRBJ1-5; weak D call: TRBD1 (5 bases). This CDR3 region has 18 residues. Germline V gives CDR1 SEHNR, CDR2 FQNEAQ (reference sequence). V lost 0 bases, J lost 2 bases, and 17 bases lay in between. The CDR3 region is CASSLAARAGFRNQPQHF. CDR3 nucleotides: TGTGCCAGCAGCTTAGCTGCCAGGGCAGGGTTTCGCAATCAGCCCCAGCATTTT. Combining the CDR3 with reference TRBV7-9 and TRBJ1-5 gives the whole variable domain DTGVSQNPRHKITKRGQNVTFRCDPISEHNRLYWYRQTLGQGPEFLTYFQNEAQLEKSRLLSDRFSAERPKGSFSTLEIQRTEQGDSAMYLCASSLAARAGFRNQPQHFGDGTRLSIL.

The V and J genes are TRBV5-1 and TRBJ2-1; 7 nucleotides align to TRBD1. CDR1 is SGHRS, CDR2 YFSETQ, per germline. With V trimmed by 3 bases and J by 9 bases, 9 bases remained unmatched. The CDR3 spans 14 residues. CDR3 sequence: CASSSTTGTIEQFF. CDR3 nucleotides: TGCGCCAGCAGCTCTACGACAGGGACAATTGAGCAGTTCTTC.

The V call is TRBV4-3, the J call TRBJ2-5, with 10 bases aligning to TRBD1. The germline gives CDR1 LGHNA, CDR2 YSLEER. The CDR3 is made up of 16 amino acids. J gave up 1 base and V 0 bases, and 2 bases lay outside the gene matches. CDR3 in amino acids: CASSQDRDRGQETQYF. The DNA of the CDR3 is TGCGCCAGCAGCCAAGACCGGGACAGGGGCCAAGAGACCCAGTACTTC.

This clonotype was seen at least ten times. V gene TRBV6-5 combines with J gene TRBJ2-7; D possibly corresponds to TRBD1 (5 bases). CDR1 is MNHEY and CDR2 is SVGAGI in the germline V gene. The CDR3 is 14 residues long. V lost 7 bases and J 2 bases, leaving 15 bases between the germline ends. The CDR3, as DNA: TGTGCCAGCAAAGGGCCAGGGCCAACCTACGAGCAGTACTTC. It is translated as CASKGPGPTYEQYF.

In this sample, this clonotype turned up many times. CDR3 in amino acids: CASSLSRGATDTQYF. The CDR3, as DNA: TGTGCCAGCAGCCTCTCGCGGGGGGCTACAGATACGCAGTATTTT. The V gene is TRBV12-3 or TRBV12-4, the J gene TRBJ2-3, with TRBD2 matching 8 bases. The V gene end was trimmed by 6 bases and the J gene end by 3 bases; junction bases not matched to a gene: 8. The length of the CDR3 is 15 residues.

This clonotype was counted only a few times. This chain uses TRBV6-2 or TRBV6-3 with TRBJ2-1; D gene unclear. The CDR3 consists of 17 residues. V gave up 0 bases and J gave up 8 bases, with 20 bases separating them. Germline V gives CDR1 MNHEY, CDR2 SVGEGT. The CDR3 protein is CASSYSIWAAAADEQFF. In DNA, the CDR3 is TGTGCCAGCAGTTACTCGATTTGGGCCGCCGCTGCGGATGAGCAGTTCTTC.

The gene calls are TRBV7-9 and TRBJ1-1; a weak D match, TRBD1 (6 bases). Germline CDR1 and CDR2: SEHNR and FQNEAQ (reference sequence). There are 16 residues in the CDR3. Trimming pared 2 bases from V and 4 bases from J, leaving 17 bases between. The CDR3 spells CASSLWIGGSVTEAFF. In nucleotides, the CDR3 is TGTGCCAGCAGCTTATGGATCGGGGGCTCTGTCACTGAAGCTTTCTTT.

This clonotype has a handful of counts. The chain is built from TRBV6-1 and TRBJ1-1; 10 nucleotides match TRBD1. Germline loops: CDR1 MNHNS, CDR2 SASEGT. V dropped 6 bases and J dropped 1; count of bases not matched to a gene: 8. This CDR3 has 16 residues. The DNA for the CDR3 is TGTGCCAGCAGCCCCGGACAGGGGGTATGGAACACTGAAGCTTTCTTT. Residues: CASSPGQGVWNTEAFF.

This clonotype came up many times. The V call is TRBV20-1, the J call TRBJ1-4; D remains unclear. Germline CDR1 is DFQATT and CDR2 is SNEGSKA (reference sequence). This CDR3 comprises 14 residues. Trimming removed 3 bases at V and 0 bases at J, with 8 bases between. CDR3 sequence reads: CSARFEATNEKLFF. The DNA of the CDR3 is TGCAGTGCTAGGTTTGAGGCAACTAATGAAAAACTGTTTTTT.

In its sample, this clonotype was seen many times. The gene calls are TRBV2 and TRBJ1-5; TRBD1 matches at 8 bases. This CDR3 has 16 amino acids. CDR1 is SNHLY, CDR2 FYNNEI, per germline. V was clipped by 5 bases and J by 2 bases; unmatched bases: 8. CDR3 DNA sequence: TGTGCCAGCAGTCGTGCAGGGGGCAGAGGCAATCAGCCCCAGCATTTT. It is translated as CASSRAGGRGNQPQHF.